A single TCR beta chain is shown here with its context. The sequenced template was cDNA made from the entire isolated RNA. The data were produced by immunoSEQ multiplex PCR, yet TCRdb's version contains in-frame clones alone and is incomplete. Seen here are fewer than 500,000 clones, approximately 15% observed once, and the top ten hold under 0.04%. This sample is drawn from a study of beta chain features in type 1 diabetes. The source of this sequence is a man aged 25 to 40 in good health. The sample taken for sequencing was naive CD4+ T cells from blood.

The DNA for the CDR3 is TGCGCCAGCAGCCGTACTGGGACAGCGAACACTGAAGCTTTCTTT. This encodes CASSRTGTANTEAFF. This chain joins TRBV4-1 and TRBJ1-1; the match to TRBD1 covers 7 bases. V was pared by 4 bases and J by 1 base, with 6 bases of the junction left unmatched. Germline V CDR1 and CDR2: MGHRA, YSYEKL. The length of the CDR3 is 15 residues.